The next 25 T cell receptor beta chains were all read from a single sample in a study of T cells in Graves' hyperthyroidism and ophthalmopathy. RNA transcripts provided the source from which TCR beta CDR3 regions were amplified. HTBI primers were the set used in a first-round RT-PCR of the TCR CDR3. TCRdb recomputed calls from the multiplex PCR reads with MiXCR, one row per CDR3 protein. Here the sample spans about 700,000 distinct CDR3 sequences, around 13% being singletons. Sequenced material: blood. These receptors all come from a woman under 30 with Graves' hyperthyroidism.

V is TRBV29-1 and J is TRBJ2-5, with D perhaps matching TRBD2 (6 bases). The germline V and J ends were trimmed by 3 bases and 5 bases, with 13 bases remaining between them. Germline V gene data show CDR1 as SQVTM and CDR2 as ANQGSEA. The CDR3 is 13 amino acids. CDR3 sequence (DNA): TGCAGCGTTGATGGCGGGGCCGCGGAGACCCAGTACTTC. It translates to CSVDGGAAETQYF.

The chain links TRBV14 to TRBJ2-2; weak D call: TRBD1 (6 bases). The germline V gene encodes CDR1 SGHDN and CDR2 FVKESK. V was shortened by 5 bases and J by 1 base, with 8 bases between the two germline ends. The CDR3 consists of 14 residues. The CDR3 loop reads CASSGQMNTGELFF. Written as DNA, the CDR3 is TGTGCCAGCAGCGGACAGATGAACACCGGGGAGCTGTTTTTT.

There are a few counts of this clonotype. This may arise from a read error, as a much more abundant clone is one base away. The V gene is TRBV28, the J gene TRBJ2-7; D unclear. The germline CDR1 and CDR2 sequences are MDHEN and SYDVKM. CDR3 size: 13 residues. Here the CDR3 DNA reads TGTACCACCATCCAAAGGTCCTCCTACGAGCAGTACTTC. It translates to CTTIQRSSYEQYF.

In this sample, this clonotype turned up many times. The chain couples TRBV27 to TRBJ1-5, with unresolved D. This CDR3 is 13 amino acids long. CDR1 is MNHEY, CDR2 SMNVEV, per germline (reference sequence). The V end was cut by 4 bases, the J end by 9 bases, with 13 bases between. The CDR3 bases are TGTGCCAGCAGTTCTGGGCAGGCCCTGCCCCAGCATTTT. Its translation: CASSSGQALPQHF.

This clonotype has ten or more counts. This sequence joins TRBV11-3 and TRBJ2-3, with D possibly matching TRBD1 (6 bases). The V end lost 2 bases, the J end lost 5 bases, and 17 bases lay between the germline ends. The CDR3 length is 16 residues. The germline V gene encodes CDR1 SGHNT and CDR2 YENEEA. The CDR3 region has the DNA TGTGCCAGCAGCTTAAGGTTGACAGGCGGAGGAGATACGCAGTATTTT. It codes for CASSLRLTGGGDTQYF.

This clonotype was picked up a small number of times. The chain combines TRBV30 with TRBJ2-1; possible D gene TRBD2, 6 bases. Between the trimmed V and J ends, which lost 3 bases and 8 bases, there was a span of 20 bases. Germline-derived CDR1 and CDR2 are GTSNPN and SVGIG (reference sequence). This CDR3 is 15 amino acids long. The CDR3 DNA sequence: TGTGCCTGGAGGGAGCTTCGCGGGACCATTCATGAGCAGTTCTTC. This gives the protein CAWRELRGTIHEQFF.

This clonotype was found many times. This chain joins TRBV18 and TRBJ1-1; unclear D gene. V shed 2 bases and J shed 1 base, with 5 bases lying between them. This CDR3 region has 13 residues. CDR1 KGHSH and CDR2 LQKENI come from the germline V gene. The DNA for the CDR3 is TGTGCCAGCTCACCATCCCAGAACACTGAAGCTTTCTTT. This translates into CASSPSQNTEAFF.

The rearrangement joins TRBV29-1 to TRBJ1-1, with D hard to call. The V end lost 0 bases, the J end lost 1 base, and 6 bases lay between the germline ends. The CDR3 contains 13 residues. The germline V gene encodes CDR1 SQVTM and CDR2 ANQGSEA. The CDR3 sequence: CSVEERANTEAFF. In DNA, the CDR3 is TGCAGCGTTGAAGAAAGGGCGAACACTGAAGCTTTCTTT.

CDR3: CASSQGIAGLKETQYF. The CDR3 nucleotides read TGCGCCAGCAGCCAAGGAATAGCGGGACTTAAAGAGACCCAGTACTTC. V and J are TRBV4-1 and TRBJ2-5; 8 positions agree with TRBD2. V gave up 1 base and J gave up 3 bases; unmatched junction bases: 7. The CDR3 is made up of 16 amino acids. Germline V gene data show CDR1 as MGHRA and CDR2 as YSYEKL.

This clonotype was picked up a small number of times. The CDR3 sequence: CASSLSTASNQPQHF. CDR3 bases: TGCGCCAGCAGCTTAAGTACAGCTAGCAATCAGCCCCAGCATTTT. This chain uses TRBV5-1 with TRBJ1-5; D ambiguous. This CDR3 comprises 15 residues. Germline lookup yields CDR1 SGHRS and CDR2 YFSETQ. Trimming removed 2 bases at V and 0 bases at J, with 9 bases between.

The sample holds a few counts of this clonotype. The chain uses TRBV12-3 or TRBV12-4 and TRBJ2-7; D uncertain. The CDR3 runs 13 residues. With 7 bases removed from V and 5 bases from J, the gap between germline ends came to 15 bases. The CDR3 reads CASTLTVFHEQYF. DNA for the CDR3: TGTGCCAGCACCCTCACAGTATTCCACGAGCAGTACTTC.

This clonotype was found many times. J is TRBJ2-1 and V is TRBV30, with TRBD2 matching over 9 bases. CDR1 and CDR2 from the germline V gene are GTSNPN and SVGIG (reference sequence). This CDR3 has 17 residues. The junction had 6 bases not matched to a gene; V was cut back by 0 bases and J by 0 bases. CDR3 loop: CAWSVYPSGNSYNEQFF. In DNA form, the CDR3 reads TGTGCCTGGAGTGTGTATCCTAGCGGGAACTCCTACAATGAGCAGTTCTTC.

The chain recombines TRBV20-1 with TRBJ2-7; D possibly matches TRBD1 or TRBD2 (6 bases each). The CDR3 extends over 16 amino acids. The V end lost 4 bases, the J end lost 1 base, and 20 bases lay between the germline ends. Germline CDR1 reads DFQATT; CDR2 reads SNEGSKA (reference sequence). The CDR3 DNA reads TGCAGTGCTAACCCCCTTAGGGGGGAGGTATCCTACGAGCAGTACTTC. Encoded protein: CSANPLRGEVSYEQYF.

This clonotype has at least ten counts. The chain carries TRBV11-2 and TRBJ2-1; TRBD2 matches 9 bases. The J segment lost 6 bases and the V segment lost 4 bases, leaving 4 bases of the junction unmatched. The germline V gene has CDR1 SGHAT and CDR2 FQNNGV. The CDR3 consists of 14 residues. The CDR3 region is CASSSLAGSNEQFF. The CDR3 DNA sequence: TGTGCCAGCAGCTCCCTAGCGGGAAGCAATGAGCAGTTCTTC.

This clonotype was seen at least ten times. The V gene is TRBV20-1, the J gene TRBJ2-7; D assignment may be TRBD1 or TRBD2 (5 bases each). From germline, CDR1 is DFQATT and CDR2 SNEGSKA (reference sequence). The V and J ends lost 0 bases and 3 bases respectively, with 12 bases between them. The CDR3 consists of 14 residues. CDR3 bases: TGCAGTGCTAGAGATTGGGGGACGGTCTACGAGCAGTACTTC. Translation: CSARDWGTVYEQYF.

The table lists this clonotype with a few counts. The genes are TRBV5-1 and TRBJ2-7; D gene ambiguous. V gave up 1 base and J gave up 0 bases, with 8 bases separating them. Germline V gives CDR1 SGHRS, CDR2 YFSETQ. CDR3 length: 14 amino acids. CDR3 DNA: TGCGCCAGCAGCTTGAGACCGGACTCCTACGAGCAGTACTTC. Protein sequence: CASSLRPDSYEQYF. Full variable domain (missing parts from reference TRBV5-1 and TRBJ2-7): KAGVTQTPRYLIKTRGQQVTLSCSPISGHRSVSWYQQTPGQGLQFLFEYFSETQRNKGNFPGRFSGRQFSNSRSEMNVSTLELGDSALYLCASSLRPDSYEQYFGPGTRLTVT.

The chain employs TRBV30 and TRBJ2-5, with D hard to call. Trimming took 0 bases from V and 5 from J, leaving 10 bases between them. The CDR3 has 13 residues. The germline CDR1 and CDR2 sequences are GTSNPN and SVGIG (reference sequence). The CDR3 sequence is CAWSVRAAETQYF. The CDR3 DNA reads TGTGCCTGGAGTGTACGGGCGGCGGAGACCCAGTACTTC.

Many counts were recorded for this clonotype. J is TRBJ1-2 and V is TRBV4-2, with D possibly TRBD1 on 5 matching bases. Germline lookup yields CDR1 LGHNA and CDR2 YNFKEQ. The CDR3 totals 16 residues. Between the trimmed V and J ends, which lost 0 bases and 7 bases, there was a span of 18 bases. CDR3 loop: CASSQDNRGVLVGYTF. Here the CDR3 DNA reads TGTGCCAGCAGCCAAGATAATCGGGGGGTCCTCGTTGGCTACACCTTC.

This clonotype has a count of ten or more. CDR3: CASSQGQGEYEQYF. CDR3 bases: TGTGCCAGCAGCCAGGGCCAGGGGGAGTACGAGCAGTACTTC. The chain is built from TRBV7-9 and TRBJ2-7; 7 positions agree with TRBD1. Trimming removed 5 bases from V and 4 bases from J; junction bases left unmatched: 8. The CDR3 contains 14 residues. Germline V lookup: CDR1 SEHNR, CDR2 FQNEAQ (reference sequence).

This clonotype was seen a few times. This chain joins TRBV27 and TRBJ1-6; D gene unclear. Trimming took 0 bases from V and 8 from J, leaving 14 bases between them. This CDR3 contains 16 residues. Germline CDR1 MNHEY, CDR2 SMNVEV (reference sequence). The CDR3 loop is CASSLSYEGLDSPLHF. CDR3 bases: TGTGCCAGCAGTTTATCATATGAGGGCCTTGATTCACCCCTCCACTTT.

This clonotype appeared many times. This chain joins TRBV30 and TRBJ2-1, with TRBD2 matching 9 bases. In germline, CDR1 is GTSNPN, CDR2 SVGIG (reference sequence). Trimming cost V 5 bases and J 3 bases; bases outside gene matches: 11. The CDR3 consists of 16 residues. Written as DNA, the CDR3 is TGTGCCTGGGTCAAAACAGCTAGCGGGGTCTACAATGAGCAGTTCTTC. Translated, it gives CAWVKTASGVYNEQFF.

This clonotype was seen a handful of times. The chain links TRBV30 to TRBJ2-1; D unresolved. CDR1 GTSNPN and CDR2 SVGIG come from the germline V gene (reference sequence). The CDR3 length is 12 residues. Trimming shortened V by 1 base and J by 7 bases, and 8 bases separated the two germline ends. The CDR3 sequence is CAWSGEVNEQFF. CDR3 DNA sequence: TGTGCCTGGAGTGGTGAGGTAAATGAGCAGTTCTTC.

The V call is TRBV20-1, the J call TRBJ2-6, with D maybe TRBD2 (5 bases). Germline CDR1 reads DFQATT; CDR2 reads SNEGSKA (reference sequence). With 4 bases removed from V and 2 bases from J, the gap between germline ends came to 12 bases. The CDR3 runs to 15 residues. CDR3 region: CSAIYLRAGANVLTF. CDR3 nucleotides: TGCAGTGCTATATATCTGAGGGCTGGGGCCAACGTCCTGACTTTC.

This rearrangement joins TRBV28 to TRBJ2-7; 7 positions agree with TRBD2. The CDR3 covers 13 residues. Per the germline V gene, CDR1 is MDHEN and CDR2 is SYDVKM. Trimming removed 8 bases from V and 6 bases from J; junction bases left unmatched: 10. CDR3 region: CASAGTTPGEQYF. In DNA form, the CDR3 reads TGTGCCAGCGCTGGGACTACCCCCGGCGAGCAGTACTTC.

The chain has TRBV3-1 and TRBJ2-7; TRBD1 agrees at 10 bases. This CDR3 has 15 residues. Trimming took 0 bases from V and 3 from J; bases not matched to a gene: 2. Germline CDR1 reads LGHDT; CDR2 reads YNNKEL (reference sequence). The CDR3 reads CASSQEWTGGYEQYF. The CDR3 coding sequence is TGTGCCAGCAGCCAAGAGTGGACAGGGGGCTACGAGCAGTACTTC.